The rows below give T cell receptor beta chains drawn from one sample of a study of graft-versus-host responses after intestinal transplantation. The assay was immunoSEQ multiplex PCR, and TCRdb's table has in-frame clones only and misses some. The data show approximately 92,000 clones, 75% to 95% seen once. Which antigens these TCRs recognize remains unknown. Sequencing was performed on unstimulated CD8+ T cells sorted from spleen or lymph node cells, taken before intestinal transplant. Receptors originate from a human donor who received an intestinal transplant. CDR3s leave out the opening cysteine and the closing phenylalanine or tryptophan. The order of the fields is V gene, J gene, D gene, CDR3 protein. D genes are given only for firm matches.

>TRBV7-9|TRBJ1-3|.
ASSWSTAGNTIY
>TRBV11-2|TRBJ2-5|.
ASSPKAGEVRTQY
>TRBV7-6|TRBJ1-2|TRBD1
ASSSPDRGDGYT
>TRBV4-1|TRBJ2-1|.
ASSQAPGFGPLSEQF
>TRBV27|TRBJ2-3|TRBD2
ASSTPGLAVTDTQY
>TRBV10-2|TRBJ1-2|.
ASSESTRNYGYT
>TRBV2|TRBJ2-7|TRBD2
ASSGGLAGYEQY
>TRBV19|TRBJ2-3|TRBD2
ASNLAGGTDTQY
>TRBV6-5|TRBJ1-5|.
ASSARQPPNQPQH
>TRBV27|TRBJ1-2|TRBD1
ASRPGQEDYGYT
>TRBV5-1|TRBJ2-1|.
ASSLELTSSYNEQF